This T cell receptor (beta chain) was captured in a study of T cell responses to AZD1222 COVID-19 vaccine (dated by TCRdb to about 2021). A note on the overall study: AZD1222 recipients given second doses at about 4 weeks or at about 12 weeks were pooled, since spike-specific TCR depth and breadth were not found to differ between the two schedules. TCR sequencing was performed for roughly 250 trial participants, of whom some 200 were given two doses of AZD1222 and 26 were given two doses of MenACWY control vaccine. Trial participants were enrolled by age into 18-55, 56-69 and 70-plus year subgroups, with about 150, 28 and 57 TCR-sequenced participants respectively. What the research found in general, with its limitations: Because no samples from the day 14 peak response were available, repertoires could be characterized only after the peak T cell response. Reportedly, close to half of the unique spike-specific TCRs recognized epitopes lying outside the regions that are mutated in the B.1.351 and B.1.1.7 variants. Only five to seven AZD1222 recipients were SARS-CoV-2 seropositive at baseline, limiting conclusions about previously exposed vaccinees. After two AZD1222 doses, spike-specific TCR breadth and depth were significantly higher than at day 0 and than in MenACWY recipients. Vaccine-associated CD4 TCRs spanned the whole spike protein, with dominant responses in regions 160-218 and 743-854. The 56-69-year group was small, and its depth increase did not reach significance, likely because of low power. Participants were mostly white British and included more females than males, and it was suggested by the authors that clonal diversity may have been underestimated.

The CDR3 sequence holds 15 residues, the cysteine and phenylalanine included. Left in the record is the CDR3 DNA by itself, 45 bases read in frame from the first base. The trim is 0 bases for V and 1 base for J, with a gap of 7 bases between the germline ends. Reading the germline V gene gives CDR1 SGHRS and CDR2 YFSETQ. Turning to this clone: This receptor's antigen is unknown. No base qualities exist here, and no much larger clone lies one base off it.

The time point label corresponds to: baseline before first vaccination. Vaccinee samples were obtained from the UK trials COV001 and COV002, which included a single-blind randomized controlled phase 2/3 trial of AZD1222 (ChAdOx1 nCoV-19) in healthy adults. For TCRbeta chain sequencing, PBMC samples were collected from trial participants at day 0 and at day 28 after the second dose. The CDR3 regions of human TCRbeta chains were analyzed by immunosequencing. Concerning the study's data processing: TCRs in the repertoires were compared against a reference library of SARS-CoV-2-specific TCRs that had been generated with the MIRA antigen-specificity platform. Breadth meant the fraction of unique TCRs that were SARS-CoV-2-associated, whereas depth meant the fraction of total T cells that were SARS-CoV-2-associated. Using the MIRA data, every spike-specific TCR was mapped to the spike region that the TCR reacted to and assigned to either a CD4 or a CD8 class. Log10-transformed breadth and depth values were compared by one-way ANOVA with Sidak's multiple comparisons tests. TCRdb holds this immuneACCESS table with in-frame rearrangements only. Some clones are missing; in checked studies, unresolved V genes explain under half, and the rest has no known cause. V, J and clone size were drawn from that table, and D and trimming were deduced from the DNA. The sample table holds about 60,000 clones, of which approximately 83% were seen once. Of the sample, roughly 19% is held by the ten largest clones.

The rearranged chain carries TRBV5-1 and TRBJ2-2; the D gene lacks a confident call. The sequencing here drew on peripheral blood, taken on day 0 of AZD1222 vaccination. The clonotype was recovered from an adult in good health. The CDR3 in this case is CASSLEALNTGELFF. The nucleotides are TGCGCCAGCAGCTTGGAGGCTTTGAACACCGGGGAGCTGTTTTTT.